Reported below is one T cell receptor (beta chain). This sample is part of a study of blood T cell repertoires in COVID-19. Study in general: Acute-phase and convalescent COVID-19 samples originated in the United States, Italy and Spain. Sources were T cells, B-cell-depleted T cells, or PBMCs; the material itself was cDNA or gDNA.

Original processing methods: Reference gene primers were amplified, and this amplification served to estimate nucleated cell counts. The data were produced by immunoSEQ multiplex PCR, yet TCRdb's version contains in-frame clones alone and is incomplete. That table gives V, J and clone size, and the DNA gave D and trimming. The table shows 400,000 to 450,000 clones, with 86% occurring only once. The CDR3 covers 16 residues. This chain joins TRBV21-1 and TRBJ1-2; TRBD1 was called by the table and not checked on the DNA. TRBV21-1 is a pseudogene. The source is a woman younger than 45 with active or convalescent COVID-19. The material sequenced was peripheral blood. CDR3 amino acids: CASSSITGETNYGYTF. CDR3 in DNA: TGTGCCAGCAGCAGCATAACAGGTGAAACTAACTATGGCTACACCTTC.